A single T cell receptor beta chain is shown here with its context. Its antigen is unknown. The sample belongs to a study of cytomegalovirus exposure and HLA in healthy donors. Study-wide background: A prior analysis found about 110 million unique TCR beta sequences from 150 million to 200 million T cells. Study outcomes and limitations: A later analysis showed TCR association rates differing by HLA locus, peaking at DRB1 and lowest at HLA-C. Analysis performed later found roughly 17,000 TCR beta sequences associated with HLA alleles at 0.05 false discovery rate.

It was with 60 Vbeta and 13 Jbeta primers that the PCR ran. Sequencing was performed with immunoSEQ multiplex PCR; in TCRdb, only in-frame clones are kept and a portion is missing. The data contain roughly 140,000 clones, approximately 79% of them singletons. The TCR originated in a woman in her thirties or forties in good health and CMV-seropositive. Sequencing used PBMCs.

The CDR3 sequence: CASTRGLAGALGFF. The CDR3, as DNA: TGTGCCAGCACTAGAGGACTAGCGGGGGCGCTGGGGTTCTTC. The J gene is TRBJ2-1, the V gene TRBV28; 13 nucleotides align to TRBD2. This CDR3 region has 14 residues. Germline V gene data show CDR1 as MDHEN and CDR2 as SYDVKM. Trimming cost V 7 bases and J 15 bases; bases outside gene matches: 12.